The source of this T cell receptor (beta chain) is a study of tumor and adjacent non-tumor tissue in lung cancer. For the study at large: Histology: around twelve adenocarcinoma, 2 squamous cell carcinoma, 1 small cell lung cancer.

RNA was extracted from bulk tissue without any cell sorting. Points from the study as a whole: Top 100 clones took a larger repertoire share in normal lung.

TCRbeta libraries were built with three rounds of nested PCR, modified from ARM-PCR. TCRdb recomputed calls from the multiplex PCR reads with MiXCR, one row per CDR3 protein. In the table there are tens of thousands of distinct CDR3 sequences, roughly 80% of which are singletons. Germline V gives CDR1 MNHEY, CDR2 SVGEGT. The CDR3 contains 14 residues. With respect to this clonotype: Its antigen is still unknown. Because the CDR3 is missing its conserved closing phenylalanine or tryptophan, this is likely a read error.

This chain uses TRBV6-2 or TRBV6-3 with TRBJ2-7; D tentatively fits TRBD1 or TRBD2 (5 bases each). The source of this sequence is a woman aged 45-59 years with non-small cell lung cancer. Sequences were obtained from lung tumor tissue. CDR3 coding DNA: TGTGCCAGCAGAATCCGGGACCTCTCCTATGAGCAGTACTTA. Protein product: CASRIRDLSYEQYL.